Sequencing of this T cell receptor (beta chain) was carried out in a study of response to subunit inactivated influenza vaccine. Germline CDR1 and CDR2: MNHEY and SMNVEV (reference sequence). This CDR3 is built from 18 residues. Between the trimmed V and J ends, which lost 5 bases and 0 bases, there was a span of 22 bases. TCRdb itself ran the RT-PCR reads through MiXCR, one entry per CDR3 protein. The sample lists around 530,000 distinct CDR3 sequences; over 9.5% were seen once. This clonotype turned up a few times. Sequencing was performed on PBMCs from blood, taken on the day of vaccination. The sequence was obtained from a man in his fifties who received an inactivated influenza vaccine. The chain carries TRBV27 and TRBJ1-1; possible D gene TRBD1, 5 bases. CDR3 in amino acids: CASSPRGRLGFVNTEAFF. The CDR3 DNA reads TGTGCCAGCAGTCCCCGGGGCAGGCTGGGGTTTGTGAACACTGAAGCTTTCTTT.